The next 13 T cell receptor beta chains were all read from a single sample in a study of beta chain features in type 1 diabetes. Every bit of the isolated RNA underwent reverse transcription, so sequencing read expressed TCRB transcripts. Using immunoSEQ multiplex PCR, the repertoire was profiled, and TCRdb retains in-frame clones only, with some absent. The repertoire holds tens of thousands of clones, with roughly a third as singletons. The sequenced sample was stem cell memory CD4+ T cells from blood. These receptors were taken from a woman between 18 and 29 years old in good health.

The CDR3 region has the DNA TGTGCCAGCGCCTGGGCAGAAAATCAGCCCCAGCATTTT. It codes for CASAWAENQPQHF. The chain has TRBV6-1 and TRBJ1-5; no definite D call. The CDR3 has 13 residues. The V end was cut by 8 bases, the J end by 4 bases, with 12 bases between. Per germline, CDR1 MNHNS and CDR2 SASEGT.

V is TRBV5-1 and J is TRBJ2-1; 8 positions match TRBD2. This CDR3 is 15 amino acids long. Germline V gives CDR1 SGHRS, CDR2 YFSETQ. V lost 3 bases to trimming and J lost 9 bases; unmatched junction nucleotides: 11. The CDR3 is CASSSLAGPAGEQFF. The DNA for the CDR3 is TGCGCCAGCAGCTCTCTAGCGGGCCCCGCGGGTGAGCAGTTCTTC.

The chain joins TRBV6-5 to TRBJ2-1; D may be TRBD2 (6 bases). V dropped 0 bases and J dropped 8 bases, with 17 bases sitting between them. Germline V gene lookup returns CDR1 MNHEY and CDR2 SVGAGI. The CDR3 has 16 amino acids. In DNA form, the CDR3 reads TGTGCCAGCAGTTACTCGACGGCGCTCGGGGGTCATGAGCAGTTCTTC. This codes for CASSYSTALGGHEQFF.

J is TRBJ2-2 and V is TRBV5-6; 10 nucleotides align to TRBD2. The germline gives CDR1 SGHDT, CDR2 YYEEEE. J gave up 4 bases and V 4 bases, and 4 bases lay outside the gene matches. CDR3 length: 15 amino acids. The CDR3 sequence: CASSPQRGGTGELFF. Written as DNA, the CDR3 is TGTGCCAGCAGCCCCCAGCGGGGGGGCACCGGGGAGCTGTTTTTT.

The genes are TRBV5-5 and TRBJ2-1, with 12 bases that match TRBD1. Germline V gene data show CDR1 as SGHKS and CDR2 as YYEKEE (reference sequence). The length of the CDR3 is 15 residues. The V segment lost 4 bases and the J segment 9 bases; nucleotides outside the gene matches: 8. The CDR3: CASSNRDRGRGEQFF. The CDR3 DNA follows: TGTGCCAGCAGCAACCGGGACAGGGGGCGAGGTGAGCAGTTCTTC.

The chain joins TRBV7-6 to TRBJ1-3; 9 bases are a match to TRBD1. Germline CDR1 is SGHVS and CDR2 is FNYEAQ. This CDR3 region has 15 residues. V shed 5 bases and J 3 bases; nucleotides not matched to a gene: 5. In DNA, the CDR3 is TGTGCCAGCAGCCCACAGGGGGCGGTTGGAAACACCATATATTTT. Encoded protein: CASSPQGAVGNTIYF. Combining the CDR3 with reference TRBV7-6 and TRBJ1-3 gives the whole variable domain GAGVSQSPRYKVTKRGQDVALRCDPISGHVSLYWYRQALGQGPEFLTYFNYEAQQDKSGLPNDRFSAERPEGSISTLTIQRTEQRDSAMYRCASSPQGAVGNTIYFGEGSWLTVV.

CDR3 sequence (DNA): TGTGCCAGCAGCTTAGCCGGGACAGGCTACGAGCAGTACTTC. The encoded protein is CASSLAGTGYEQYF. The chain combines TRBV9 with TRBJ2-7; TRBD1 agrees at 8 bases. The CDR3 is 14 residues long. Germline V gene sequence: CDR1 SGDLS, CDR2 YYNGEE. V was clipped by 4 bases and J by 3 bases; unmatched bases: 6.

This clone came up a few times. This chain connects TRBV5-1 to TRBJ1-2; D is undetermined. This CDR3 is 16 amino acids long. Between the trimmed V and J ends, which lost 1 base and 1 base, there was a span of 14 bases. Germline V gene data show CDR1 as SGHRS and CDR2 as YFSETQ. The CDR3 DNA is TGCGCCAGCAGCTTGTGGGGAGACGCGCTTAACTATGGCTACACCTTC. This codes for CASSLWGDALNYGYTF.

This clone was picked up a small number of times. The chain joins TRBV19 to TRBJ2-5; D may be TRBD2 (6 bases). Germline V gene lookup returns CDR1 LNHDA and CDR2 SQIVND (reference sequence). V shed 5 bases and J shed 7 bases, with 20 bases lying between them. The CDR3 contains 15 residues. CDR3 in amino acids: CASSFAGGPVATQYF. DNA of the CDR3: TGTGCCAGTAGTTTCGCCGGGGGTCCTGTGGCGACCCAGTACTTC.

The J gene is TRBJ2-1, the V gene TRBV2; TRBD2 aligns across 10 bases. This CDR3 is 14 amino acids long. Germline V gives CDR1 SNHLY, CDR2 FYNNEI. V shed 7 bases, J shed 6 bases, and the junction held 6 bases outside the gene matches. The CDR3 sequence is CASTSGLASNEQFF. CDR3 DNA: TGTGCCAGCACTTCGGGACTAGCGAGCAATGAGCAGTTCTTC.

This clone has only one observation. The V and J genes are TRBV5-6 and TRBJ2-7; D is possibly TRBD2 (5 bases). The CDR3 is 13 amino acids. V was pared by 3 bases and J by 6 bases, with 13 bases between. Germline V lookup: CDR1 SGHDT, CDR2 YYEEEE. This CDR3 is CASSWSWGAEQYF. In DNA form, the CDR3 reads TGTGCCAGCAGCTGGTCGTGGGGAGCCGAGCAGTACTTC.

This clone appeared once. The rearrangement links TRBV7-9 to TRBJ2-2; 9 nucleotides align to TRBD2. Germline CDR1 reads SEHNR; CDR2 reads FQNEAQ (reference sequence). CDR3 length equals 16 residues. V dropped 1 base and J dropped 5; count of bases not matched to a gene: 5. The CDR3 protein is CASSLVLAGGTGELFF. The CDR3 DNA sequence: TGTGCCAGCAGCTTAGTACTAGCGGGTGGAACCGGGGAGCTGTTTTTT.

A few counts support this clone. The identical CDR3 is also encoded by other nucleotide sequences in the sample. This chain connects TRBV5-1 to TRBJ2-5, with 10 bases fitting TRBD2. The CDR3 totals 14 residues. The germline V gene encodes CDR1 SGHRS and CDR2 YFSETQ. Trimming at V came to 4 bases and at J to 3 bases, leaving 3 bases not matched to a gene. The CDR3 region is CASSPGLAEETQYF. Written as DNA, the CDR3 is TGCGCCAGCAGCCCAGGACTAGCGGAAGAGACCCAGTACTTC.